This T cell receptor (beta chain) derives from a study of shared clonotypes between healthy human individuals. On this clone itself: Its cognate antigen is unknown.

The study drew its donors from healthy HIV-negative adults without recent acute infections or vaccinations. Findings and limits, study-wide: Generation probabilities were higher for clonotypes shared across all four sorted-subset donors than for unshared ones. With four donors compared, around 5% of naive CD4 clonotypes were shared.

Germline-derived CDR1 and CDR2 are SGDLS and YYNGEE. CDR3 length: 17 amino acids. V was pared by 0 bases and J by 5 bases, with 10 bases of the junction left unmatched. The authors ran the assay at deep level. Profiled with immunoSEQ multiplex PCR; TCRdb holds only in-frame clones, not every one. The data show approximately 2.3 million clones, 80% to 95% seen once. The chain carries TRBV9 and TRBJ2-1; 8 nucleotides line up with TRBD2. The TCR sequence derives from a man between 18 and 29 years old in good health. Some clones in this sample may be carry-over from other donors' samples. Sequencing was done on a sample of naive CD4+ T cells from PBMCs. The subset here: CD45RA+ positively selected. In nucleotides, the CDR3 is TGTGCCAGCAGCGTAGGTTTCGGGGGGGCCTTGAACAATGAGCAGTTCTTC. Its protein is CASSVGFGGALNNEQFF. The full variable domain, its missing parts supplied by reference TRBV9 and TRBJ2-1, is DSGVTQTPKHLITATGQRVTLRCSPRSGDLSVYWYQQSLDQGLQFLIQYYNGEERAKGNILERFSAQQFPDLHSELNLSSLELGDSALYFCASSVGFGGALNNEQFFGPGTRLTVL.